Below, one T cell receptor beta chain is given with its context. This receptor's antigen is unknown. Per-base qualities were not stored, and no clone one base away is much larger. Hyperthyroidism was defined as stable when no progression to ophthalmopathy occurred within 18 months of follow-up. Hyperthyroidism patients were newly diagnosed, with disease duration under 2 months, and aged 18 to 65 years. Anyone with other autoimmune diseases, uncontrolled infections, pregnancy or lactation was excluded from the study. Diagnosis was based on clinical symptoms, serum thyroxine, TRAb, thyroid ultrasound and orbital computed tomography. Using Ficoll-Paque density gradient centrifugation, PBMCs were isolated from about 9.4 ml of fresh peripheral blood. Trizol reagent was used to extract the total RNA, and its quality was then checked on an Agilent 2100 Bioanalyzer. The sample is drawn from a study of Graves' ophthalmopathy and Graves' hyperthyroidism listed by TCRdb under 2018. Describing the broader study: Peripheral blood was collected at initial diagnosis, prior to any treatment. In five to seven hyperthyroidism patients, the T-cell repertoire of thyroid tissue was compared with the T-cell repertoire of blood. Following sample collection, hyperthyroidism patients were given methimazole at a starting dose of 30 mg daily, and ophthalmopathy patients were given high-dose intravenous methylprednisolone. The 90 or so discovery patients were randomly split 7:3 into training and test sets. An independent validation cohort was composed of roughly 19 hyperthyroidism patients and over 15 patients who later progressed from hyperthyroidism to ophthalmopathy. To explore V-J signatures that distinguish ophthalmopathy from hyperthyroidism, a discovery set of 90 to 100 patients was enrolled, made up of under 50 with ophthalmopathy and under 65 with stable hyperthyroidism. The study used signatures of the TCR beta repertoire to tell Graves' ophthalmopathy apart from Graves' hyperthyroidism and to predict which patients would progress to ophthalmopathy. In total, 135 blood samples were TCR-sequenced: roughly 45 ophthalmopathy, about 75 hyperthyroidism and roughly 17 hyperthyroidism-to-ophthalmopathy patients. The paper's findings and limits, for the study overall: In cross-validation, the 13-signature model distinguished ophthalmopathy from stable hyperthyroidism with 85% to 90% sensitivity and around 81% specificity, and in the test set the corresponding values were approximately 80% and 75%. In validation, the model predicted ophthalmopathy progression with 70.59% sensitivity and approximately 75% specificity; 12 predicted patients were CT-confirmed with GO in a median of 6.5 months. Most expanded thyroid clonotypes with a frequency above 0.001 also appeared in blood, which suggests that blood repertoires may reflect the immune response in the thyroid. Sample size was not predetermined statistically, and investigators were not blinded to group allocation.

For repertoire sequencing, TCR beta CDR3 regions were amplified from RNA transcripts. The first round was an RT-PCR using HTBI primers with the Qiagen OneStep RT-PCR kit, and this first round was followed by a second-round multiplex PCR, then size selection and purification. The libraries underwent paired-end sequencing with 100 bp reads on an Illumina HiSeq2000. For the original study's pipeline: SOAPnuke was used to process the reads, removing any read that contained adapters or uncalled bases, had a mean Phred below 15, or lacked an exact match to the constant primer or identifier. COPE v1.2.5 was used to merge high-quality paired reads. Each unique nucleotide sequence was treated as a clonotype, and MiTCR v1.1 was used to align the clonotypes to the IMGT TRB V, D and J references. The analysis was limited to V-J combinations with a frequency above 0.0001, which together covered around 99% of the repertoires. For each V-J combination, a TCR clonal expansion and chaos score was defined as F50 clonal expansion divided by the chaos observed in the TCRdist matrix. Welch's t-statistics and random forest were used to narrow the features down to around 13 V-J combinations, which were then fed into a naive Bayes classifier. The Morisita-Horn index was used to measure how similar the thyroid and blood repertoires were. In-frame beta chains were kept once TCRdb had trimmed the public reads at Q25 with fastp and called clones with MiXCR. Identical CDR3 proteins give one entry, which carries the most common genes and DNA. The V and J calls here are based on TCRdb, not the publication. Here the sample has a few hundred thousand distinct CDR3 sequences; around 21% occur a single time. The biggest ten clones account for roughly 3% of the sample.

Spanning cysteine to phenylalanine, the CDR3 consists of 15 amino acids. Only the CDR3 region is kept as DNA, spanning 45 bases read in frame from base 1. For CDR1 and CDR2, the germline V gene lists MGHDK and SYGVNS. After removal of 4 bases from V and 4 bases from J, the junction retains 6 bases not matched to a gene. The receptor comes from a woman younger than 35 with stable Graves' hyperthyroidism. Donor details come from another sample of the same person, matched by shared clones. Sequences were obtained from peripheral blood. The chain employs TRBV25-1 and TRBJ2-7, with 11 bases in between that match TRBD1. For the CDR3, the sequence is CASSVSGTGGYEQYF. The DNA sequence reads TGTGCCAGCAGTGTCTCCGGGACAGGGGGTTACGAGCAGTACTTC.